These T cell receptor beta chains were read from a single sample in a study of CD8+ T cells in alopecia areata. Only in-frame clones appear in the TCRdb table, and some are missing; sequencing was by immunoSEQ multiplex PCR. This table holds around 180,000 clones, over 55% found once. Sequencing used CD4+ T cells sorted from blood, obtained at week 24, from a patient treated with tofacitinib. The receptors shown here come from a human donor with alopecia areata. Each CDR3 is given with its conserved first and last residue. Fields, in order: V gene, J gene, CDR3 protein.

TRBV10-2	TRBJ1-1	CASRLQGVTEAFF
TRBV10-1	TRBJ2-2	CASSESSRDELFF
TRBV7-9	TRBJ2-7	CASSLGEGNEQYF
TRBV11-3	TRBJ1-2	CASSLDRDYGYTF
TRBV30	TRBJ1-5	CAWSFGLNSNQPQHF
TRBV6-5	TRBJ2-2	CASRRDTGELFF
TRBV5-1	TRBJ2-6	CASSEQGAGANVLTF
TRBV30	TRBJ1-2	CAWSRQGKGYTF
TRBV27	TRBJ2-5	CASSRWGTQETQYF
TRBV7-7	TRBJ1-1	CASSLAGGTDTEAFF
TRBV4-3	TRBJ2-7	CASSPVEGETYEQYF
TRBV5-1	TRBJ1-3	CASSDSGGLGNTIYF
TRBV4-2	TRBJ2-7	CASSQVGSGGYEQYF
TRBV11-2	TRBJ1-1	CASSLDGSRMIVF
TRBV29-1	TRBJ2-5	CSVEYGVNDQETQYF
TRBV27	TRBJ2-6	CASSLGGLGANVLTF
TRBV30	TRBJ1-2	CAWSPGPGGYTF
TRBV2	TRBJ2-3	CASSETSGGGTQYF
TRBV5-1	TRBJ1-6	CASSSETTGGNSPLHF
TRBV30	TRBJ2-5	CARLFQETQYF
TRBV4-3	TRBJ2-6	CASSHSGRAGANVLTF
TRBV10-3	TRBJ1-6	CAIRPDGTSPLHF
TRBV4-3	TRBJ1-2	CASSPSGGFTDGYTF
TRBV30	TRBJ1-3	CAWRVGNTIYF
TRBV29-1	TRBJ1-4	CSVTVGRGEKLFF
TRBV29-1	TRBJ1-1	CSVEDLTDTEAFF
TRBV29-1	TRBJ2-3	CSVDEAFTDTQYF
TRBV19	TRBJ2-3	CASSLAGSTDTQYF
TRBV5-6	TRBJ1-4	CASSRDSGEKLFF
TRBV28	TRBJ2-5	CASSLSTDVQGGTQYF
TRBV5-1	TRBJ2-1	CASSFGAGGLNEQFF
TRBV30	TRBJ1-2	CAWSAQTQGDGYTF
TRBV30	TRBJ2-7	CAWSPRGSPWEQYF
TRBV30	TRBJ1-2	CAWRAPGGDGYTF
TRBV11-2	TRBJ2-4	CASSLETSGSRNIQYF
TRBV19	TRBJ1-2	CASSIPRGTNYGYTF
TRBV29-1	TRBJ2-7	CSVERPGTYEQYF
TRBV6-1	TRBJ1-2	CASSEEYSLF
TRBV2	TRBJ1-5	CASSESWEPQHF
TRBV29-1	TRBJ2-1	CSVDGGNEQFF
TRBV29-1	TRBJ2-2	CSVAPRAVAGNTGELFF
TRBV27	TRBJ2-7	CASTNMRGSGGTYEQYF
TRBV14	TRBJ1-2	CASSPDYNYGYTF
TRBV29-1	TRBJ2-5	CSVRPSSEGTQYF
TRBV7-2	TRBJ2-1	CASSLALAGAHNEQFF
TRBV29-1	TRBJ2-1	CSFVGGTIINEQFF
TRBV7-2	TRBJ1-5	CASSFEGREGRNQPQHF
TRBV30	TRBJ1-2	CAWSNYRGESYGYTF
TRBV29-1	TRBJ1-1	CSLSTRMNTEAFF
TRBV6-5	TRBJ2-7	CASRPGPSYEQYF
TRBV4-3	TRBJ1-2	CASSHRGGSGYTF
TRBV7-2	TRBJ1-5	CASSLLGTVGNQPQHF
TRBV6-5	TRBJ1-1	CASIRQGMNTEAFF
TRBV30	TRBJ1-2	CAWSGLGTGFYTF
TRBV4-3	TRBJ1-6	CASSQDLSRFTALHF
TRBV29-1	TRBJ2-3	CSVGTPADTQYF
TRBV29-1	TRBJ2-7	CSAKRGDYEQYF
TRBV5-6	TRBJ1-1	CASRSGMSNTEAFF
TRBV30	TRBJ1-1	CAWSVSAGGRNTEAFF
TRBV6-1	TRBJ1-5	CASSQGIVGQPQHF